Listed here is a single TCR beta chain. Its antigen is still unknown. The donors, healthy adults who were HIV-negative, had experienced no recent acute infections or vaccinations. The sample is drawn from a study of shared clonotypes between healthy human individuals. Study-wide points: It was the non-shared clonotypes that had lower generation probabilities than clonotypes shared by all four donors. The naive CD4 repertoires of several donors were compared, and approximately 5% of clonotypes were shared.

Assay used: immunoSEQ multiplex PCR; TCRdb lists only in-frame clones, some missing. Of roughly 2 million clones in the sample, 95% were seen once. The CDR3 is 16 residues long. Germline V gene sequence: CDR1 KGHSH, CDR2 LQKENI. V lost 3 bases, J lost 4 bases, and 19 bases lay in between. The chain employs TRBV18 and TRBJ2-7, with TRBD1 as a possible D gene (5 bases). This TCR was sampled from a man aged 18 to 30 in good health. The sample comprised naive CD4+ T cells sorted from blood. Subset meaning: CD45RA+ positively selected. In DNA form, the CDR3 reads TGTGCCAGCTCACCGACAGTTCTCCGAACCGGGTACGAGCAGTACTTC. Its protein is CASSPTVLRTGYEQYF.